This T cell receptor beta chain appears in the sequencing data of a study of CD8+ T cells in alopecia areata. RNA extraction was followed by reverse transcription into cDNA, which acted as the sequencing template. Clones were sequenced by immunoSEQ multiplex PCR, and TCRdb holds only the in-frame ones, with some missing. This sample carries fewer than 40,000 clones, 62% of them seen once, and the ten largest clones take roughly 17%. V dropped 0 bases and J dropped 6 bases, with 14 bases sitting between them. Germline V CDR1 and CDR2: LGHNA, YNFKEQ. CDR3 length equals 15 residues. The sequenced sample was NKG2D-high CD8+ T cells sorted from blood. The J gene is TRBJ1-2, the V gene TRBV4-2; TRBD1 is a possible D gene (6 bases). This receptor was identified in a human donor with alopecia areata. The CDR3 region is CASSQESVTGNGYTF. The CDR3 DNA reads as TGTGCCAGCAGCCAAGAAAGCGTTACAGGGAATGGCTACACCTTC.